Below are 30 T cell receptor beta chains sequenced from a single sample in a study of blood T cell repertoires in COVID-19. TCRdb keeps only in-frame clones here, not all; method: immunoSEQ multiplex PCR. Seen here are 210,000 or so clones, 65% to 85% observed once, and the top ten hold less than 11%. Sequenced material: peripheral blood. These receptors all come from a woman over 75 with acute or convalescent COVID-19.

The chain joins TRBV6-5 to TRBJ2-7, with D possibly being TRBD1 (6 bases). The CDR3 runs 12 residues. Trimming took 6 bases from V and 7 from J, leaving 13 bases between them. Germline V gene lookup returns CDR1 MNHEY and CDR2 SVGAGI. In DNA form, the CDR3 reads TGTGCCAGCAGCAGACAGGCTGGGGAGCAGTACTTC. It is translated as CASSRQAGEQYF.

The chain carries TRBV30 and TRBJ2-7, with 11 bases lining up with TRBD2. Germline V CDR1 and CDR2: GTSNPN, SVGIG (reference sequence). V lost 5 bases, J lost 3 bases, and 6 bases stayed unmatched. This CDR3 contains 14 residues. The CDR3 reads CAWSTTSGSYEQYF. The CDR3 region has the DNA TGTGCCTGGTCCACCACTAGCGGGAGCTACGAGCAGTACTTC.

The genes are TRBV10-2 and TRBJ2-7; the match to TRBD1 covers 9 bases. Unmatched junction bases numbered 8, after V lost 5 bases and J lost 3 bases. There are 15 residues in the CDR3. Germline values: CDR1 WSHSY, CDR2 SAAADI. In DNA form, the CDR3 reads TGCGCCAGCAGTAATAGACAGGGGGGGAACTACGAGCAGTACTTC. Protein product: CASSNRQGGNYEQYF.

This clone has a handful of counts. This chain connects TRBV3-1 (or the pseudogene TRBV3-2) to TRBJ1-2; 10 nucleotides match TRBD1. Germline CDR1 and CDR2: LGHDT and YNNKEL (reference sequence). This CDR3 comprises 17 residues. V trimming: 0 bases; J trimming: 3 bases; junction bases outside the gene matches: 7. The CDR3 bases are TGTGCCAGCAGCCAAGATTGGGGGACAGGGGCCCACTATGGCTACACCTTC. Its translation is CASSQDWGTGAHYGYTF.

V and J are TRBV4-3 and TRBJ2-1; 8 nucleotides match TRBD1. The germline gives CDR1 LGHNA, CDR2 YSLEER. The trim removed 6 bases at V and 4 bases at J, leaving 8 bases unmatched. The CDR3 is made up of 15 amino acids. CDR3 sequence: CASRESDRDYNEQFF. For the CDR3, the DNA is TGCGCCAGCAGAGAATCGGACAGGGATTACAATGAGCAGTTCTTC.

The CDR3 here is CASFEDRESYNEQFF. The CDR3 DNA is TGTGCCAGCTTTGAAGACAGGGAAAGTTACAATGAGCAGTTCTTC. The chain employs TRBV6-6 and TRBJ2-1; 7 nucleotides align to TRBD1. Trimming removed 8 bases from V and 4 bases from J; junction bases left unmatched: 11. Germline lookup yields CDR1 MNHNY and CDR2 SVGAGI (reference sequence). This CDR3 is built from 15 residues.

This chain joins TRBV3-1 (or the pseudogene TRBV3-2) and TRBJ1-2, with unresolved D. The CDR3 has 17 amino acids. CDR1 and CDR2 from the germline V gene are LGHDT and YNNKEL (reference sequence). The V end lost 5 bases, the J end lost 7 bases, and 26 bases lay between the germline ends. The CDR3 loop is CASSEGEGWISGGGYTF. CDR3 nucleotides: TGTGCCAGCAGCGAGGGCGAGGGTTGGATCTCAGGCGGTGGCTACACCTTC.

This chain joins TRBV30 and TRBJ2-3; D possibly corresponds to TRBD2 (7 bases). Trimming cost V 2 bases and J 2 bases, with 14 bases left between them. Germline V gene lookup returns CDR1 GTSNPN and CDR2 SVGIG (reference sequence). The CDR3 totals 15 residues. The DNA of the CDR3 is TGTGCCTGGAGTAGGGGGGGAGGGGCCACAGATACGCAGTATTTT. Translating gives CAWSRGGGATDTQYF.

The rearrangement joins TRBV20-1 to TRBJ2-7, with D unresolved. The V gene's germline CDR1 is DFQATT and CDR2 SNEGSKA (reference sequence). This CDR3 is built from 12 residues. Trimming cost V 3 bases and J 4 bases, with 10 bases left between them. CDR3 in DNA: TGCAGTGCTAGTATTCAGGATTACGAGCAGTACTTC. Protein sequence: CSASIQDYEQYF.

The chain couples TRBV4-1 to TRBJ1-5, with D perhaps matching TRBD1 (5 bases). Germline CDR1 MGHRA, CDR2 YSYEKL. This CDR3 has 16 residues. The ends were cut back, 0 bases at V and 6 bases at J, with 15 bases in the middle. CDR3 coding DNA: TGCGCCAGCAGCCAAGATGGCCAGGGTCGGAGTCAGCCCCAGCATTTT. The encoded protein is CASSQDGQGRSQPQHF.

The sample holds many counts of this clone. The genes are TRBV9 and TRBJ2-7, with TRBD2 matching 13 bases. There are 18 residues in the CDR3. Germline V lookup: CDR1 SGDLS, CDR2 YYNGEE. CDR3 nucleotide sequence: TGTGAAGAATGGACTAGCGGGAGATGCAAATCTAGCTCCTACGAGCAGTACTTC. This encodes CEEWTSGRCKSSSYEQYF.

The V gene is TRBV6-5, the J gene TRBJ1-2; tentatively, D is TRBD1 (6 bases). The germline gives CDR1 MNHEY, CDR2 SVGAGI. V was trimmed by 6 bases and J by 4 bases, leaving 12 bases between them. This CDR3 comprises 13 residues. The CDR3 reads CASSQGQSYGYTF. The CDR3 coding sequence is TGTGCCAGCAGCCAAGGACAGTCCTATGGCTACACCTTC.

V and J are TRBV19 and TRBJ1-5; D is uncertain. Germline values: CDR1 LNHDA, CDR2 SQIVND (reference sequence). The V and J ends lost 6 bases and 2 bases respectively, with 17 bases between them. The CDR3 is 16 amino acids. The CDR3 sequence: CASRPPGVRGNQPQHF. CDR3 bases: TGTGCCAGTAGACCCCCGGGCGTGAGGGGCAATCAGCCCCAGCATTTT.

This clone appeared a single time. The chain couples TRBV6-6 to TRBJ2-3; TRBD1 aligns across 8 bases. CDR3 length: 14 residues. V lost 7 bases, J lost 5 bases, and 8 bases stayed unmatched. CDR1 is MNHNY, CDR2 SVGAGI, per germline (reference sequence). CDR3 DNA sequence: TGTGCCAGCATGTCGAGACAGGGGAGAGATACGCAGTATTTT. It is translated as CASMSRQGRDTQYF.

The chain has TRBV30 and TRBJ2-5; D ambiguous. The CDR3 extends over 12 amino acids. V was clipped by 8 bases and J by 4 bases, with 14 bases between them. Looked up from germline, CDR1 is GTSNPN and CDR2 is SVGIG (reference sequence). The CDR3 loop is CAGTWATETQYF. Here the CDR3 DNA reads TGTGCCGGCACCTGGGCTACAGAGACCCAGTACTTC. Supplemented by reference TRBV30 and TRBJ2-5, the full variable domain reads SQTIHQWPATLVQPVGSPLSLECTVEGTSNPNLYWYRQAAGRGLQLLFYSVGIGQISSEVPQNLSASRPQDRQFILSSKKLLLSDSGFYLCAGTWATETQYFGPGTRLLVL.

The chain links TRBV4-1 to TRBJ1-6; the match to TRBD1 covers 7 bases. J was trimmed by 3 bases and V by 1 base; bases with no gene match: 3. CDR1 and CDR2 (germline): MGHRA, YSYEKL. The CDR3 has 16 amino acids. The CDR3 sequence is CASSQAGTVYNSPLHF. DNA for the CDR3: TGCGCCAGCAGCCAAGCGGGGACAGTCTATAATTCACCCCTCCACTTT.

This clone turned up a few times. This chain uses TRBV19 with TRBJ2-4; D is perhaps TRBD2 (5 bases). V gave up 4 bases and J gave up 5 bases, with 15 bases separating them. The germline V gene has CDR1 LNHDA and CDR2 SQIVND (reference sequence). The CDR3 runs to 15 residues. CDR3 bases: TGTGCCAGTAGTACCCCGGGAATAGGCGAAAACATTCAGTACTTC. This encodes CASSTPGIGENIQYF.

The chain recombines TRBV12-3 or TRBV12-4 with TRBJ1-1, with 7 bases matching TRBD1. The CDR3 has 13 residues. The ends lost 6 bases at V and 8 bases at J; junction bases unmatched: 9. CDR3 nucleotide sequence: TGTGCCAGCAGCCTCGACAGGGTTCGGGAAGCTTTCTTT. Encoded protein: CASSLDRVREAFF.

This chain uses TRBV14 with TRBJ1-1; D may be TRBD1 (6 bases). Germline CDR1 SGHDN, CDR2 FVKESK. The V gene lost 1 base and the J gene lost 1 base, with 10 bases spanning the gap. The CDR3 covers 15 residues. The chain's CDR3 is CASSQVKGGNTEAFF. CDR3 bases: TGTGCCAGCAGCCAAGTCAAAGGGGGGAACACTGAAGCTTTCTTT.

This chain uses TRBV4-3 with TRBJ2-3; D is ambiguous. The CDR3 runs to 17 residues. V was trimmed by 0 bases and J by 0 bases, leaving 13 bases between them. Germline assignment: CDR1 LGHNA and CDR2 YSLEER. The CDR3 sequence: CASSQDLLSVSTDTQYF. The CDR3 nucleotides are TGCGCCAGCAGCCAAGATCTTTTATCGGTCAGCACAGATACGCAGTATTTT.

The count of this clone is one. The chain recombines TRBV5-6 with TRBJ1-3; 9 positions match TRBD1. V dropped 7 bases and J dropped 0; count of bases not matched to a gene: 5. Germline CDR1 reads SGHDT; CDR2 reads YYEEEE. The CDR3 spans 15 residues. The CDR3 loop is CASRGQGNSGNTIYF. The CDR3, as DNA: TGTGCCAGCCGGGGACAGGGAAACTCTGGAAACACCATATATTTT.

The count of this clone is one. The rearrangement uses TRBV4-3 and TRBJ1-5; TRBD1 aligns across 9 bases. The trim removed 2 bases at V and 0 bases at J, leaving 17 bases unmatched. The CDR3 length is 21 residues. Germline V gives CDR1 LGHNA, CDR2 YSLEER. The CDR3 protein is CASSQISRDRVWGYSNQPQHF. In nucleotides, the CDR3 is TGCGCCAGCAGCCAAATTTCCCGGGACAGGGTATGGGGTTATAGCAATCAGCCCCAGCATTTT.

The V gene is TRBV3-1 (or the pseudogene TRBV3-2), the J gene TRBJ1-1, with unresolved D. CDR3 size: 15 residues. V lost 3 bases, J lost 11 bases, and 22 bases lay in between. Germline lookup yields CDR1 LGHDT and CDR2 YNNKEL (reference sequence). CDR3 region: CASSQFSFSGAVAFF. CDR3 DNA: TGTGCCAGCAGCCAGTTTAGTTTTAGTGGCGCGGTCGCTTTCTTT.

V is TRBV5-4 and J is TRBJ2-5; 7 positions match TRBD2. The CDR3 has 14 residues. Germline-derived CDR1 and CDR2 are SGHNT and YYREEE (reference sequence). V lost 3 bases to trimming and J lost 2 bases; unmatched junction nucleotides: 4. As DNA, the CDR3 is TGTGCCAGCAGCTCTGCGGGGGTGCAAGAGACCCAGTACTTC. It is translated as CASSSAGVQETQYF. Full variable domain (rest looked up from reference TRBV5-4 and TRBJ2-5): ETGVTQSPTHLIKTRGQQVTLRCSSQSGHNTVSWYQQALGQGPQFIFQYYREEENGRGNFPPRFSGLQFPNYSSELNVNALELDDSALYLCASSSAGVQETQYFGPGTRLLVL.

The V gene is TRBV7-6, the J gene TRBJ2-3; a possible D gene is TRBD1 (6 bases). This CDR3 is 15 amino acids long. V lost 4 bases to trimming and J lost 4 bases, with 15 bases between them. The germline CDR1 and CDR2 sequences are SGHVS and FNYEAQ. The CDR3 sequence: CASSSPGAVSDTQYF. The CDR3 DNA reads TGTGCCAGCAGCTCGCCAGGGGCAGTGTCAGATACGCAGTATTTT.

This clone has only one observation. The rearrangement joins TRBV10-3 to TRBJ2-7, with 7 nucleotides matching TRBD1. With V trimmed by 5 bases and J by 3 bases, 4 bases remained unmatched. The length of the CDR3 is 13 residues. Germline-derived CDR1 and CDR2 are ENHRY and SYGVKD. This CDR3 reads CAISLGTDYEQYF. In DNA, the CDR3 is TGTGCCATCAGTCTCGGGACAGACTACGAGCAGTACTTC.

The CDR3 DNA reads as TGTGCCAGCAGCCGGGACTTCTTTGGGGGCTACACCTTC. Amino acids: CASSRDFFGGYTF. This sequence joins TRBV7-2 and TRBJ1-2; perhaps TRBD1 as D (5 bases). CDR1 and CDR2 from the germline V gene are SGHTA and FQGNSA. V dropped 5 bases and J dropped 8 bases, with 15 bases sitting between them. The CDR3 has 13 amino acids.

V usage is TRBV3-1 (or the pseudogene TRBV3-2) and J usage is TRBJ1-2, with D maybe TRBD1 (6 bases). The germline V and J ends were trimmed by 1 base and 7 bases, with 10 bases remaining between them. The CDR3 contains 13 residues. In germline, CDR1 is LGHDT, CDR2 YNNKEL (reference sequence). The CDR3 DNA follows: TGTGCCAGCAGCCAAGGGGACAATCGTGGCTACACCTTC. Encoded protein: CASSQGDNRGYTF.

This clone turned up a few times. The J gene is TRBJ2-7, the V gene TRBV5-1; perhaps TRBD1 as D (5 bases). Trimming took 1 base from V and 3 from J, leaving 14 bases between them. The CDR3 loop spans 15 amino acids. Germline V gene sequence: CDR1 SGHRS, CDR2 YFSETQ. The CDR3 region is CASSLKGAWDYEQYF. CDR3 nucleotides: TGCGCCAGCAGCTTGAAAGGGGCCTGGGACTACGAGCAGTACTTC.

V is TRBV5-4 and J is TRBJ2-7, with D perhaps TRBD1 (6 bases). The CDR3 loop spans 13 amino acids. Germline lookup yields CDR1 SGHNT and CDR2 YYREEE (reference sequence). Trimming shortened V by 4 bases and J by 0 bases, and 8 bases separated the two germline ends. For the CDR3, the DNA is TGTGCCAGCAGCCAGGGGAGCTCCTACGAGCAGTACTTC. It translates to CASSQGSSYEQYF.